This TCR beta chain was observed in a study of long-term antiretroviral therapy in people with HIV. Study-level results: HIV repertoires spanned narrower CDR3 length ranges than controls. Sampling of blood ran from the mid-2000s to the late 2010s, and older ART regimens were possibly in use.

The CDR3 contains 14 residues. Germline loops: CDR1 SGHTA, CDR2 FQGTGA. The junction had 6 bases not matched to a gene; V was cut back by 2 bases and J by 6 bases. Until DNA extraction, the samples held between about 0.85-10 million cryopreserved PBMC. With regard to this clone: What it recognizes is unknown.

Survey-level immunoSEQ v3.0 assays were run. It was about 40,000-55,000 T-cell genomes per sample that sequencing targeted. Sequencing was performed with immunoSEQ multiplex PCR; in TCRdb, only in-frame clones are kept and a portion is missing. The sample gives 25,000 or so clones, approximately 82% of which show up once; roughly 5.6% is in the top ten. Sequenced here: unsorted PBMCs, sampled 3 years after starting antiretroviral therapy. The sequence came from a man between 18 and 29 years old with HIV. The V gene is TRBV7-3, the J gene TRBJ1-2; 7 positions match TRBD1. The CDR3 spells CASSLGVQGDGYTF. Written as DNA, the CDR3 is TGTGCCAGCAGCTTAGGGGTGCAGGGGGATGGCTACACCTTC. The full variable domain, its missing parts supplied by reference TRBV7-3 and TRBJ1-2, is GAGVSQTPSNKVTEKGKYVELRCDPISGHTALYWYRQSLGQGPEFLIYFQGTGAADDSGLPNDRFFAVRPEGSVSTLKIQRTERGDSAVYLCASSLGVQGDGYTFGSGTRLTVV.